The sequence of this T cell receptor (beta chain) was determined in a study of CDR3 diversity in severe acne. This clonotype qualifies as medium-sized. TCRdb called the PCR reads again in MiXCR, with one record for every CDR3 protein. The sample contains about 84,000 distinct CDR3 sequences, about 54% of which appear only once. The V gene's germline CDR1 is DFQATT and CDR2 SNEGSKA (reference sequence). There are 14 residues in the CDR3. V dropped 2 bases and J dropped 4 bases, with 9 bases sitting between them. The receptor was isolated from a male donor in good health, without acne. The chain joins TRBV20-1 to TRBJ2-6; D gene uncertain. The material sequenced was blood. CDR3 loop: CSARSGAGANVLTF. The DNA of the CDR3 is TGCAGTGCTAGATCCGGCGCGGGGGCCAACGTCCTGACTTTC.